A single count supports the clone carrying this TCR beta chain. These data are taken from a study of blood T cell repertoires in COVID-19. For the study at large: Samples of COVID-19 (acute and convalescent) were obtained from the United States, Italy and Spain. PBMCs, B-cell-depleted T cells, or T cells were the source of the cDNA or gDNA that made up the material.

Authors' processing steps: Nucleated cell number was recorded as an estimate derived from reference gene primer amplification. Libraries were prepared by immunoSEQ multiplex PCR; TCRdb keeps only in-frame clonotypes and omits some of them. V and J calls plus clone size are reproduced from that table; the DNA served to infer D and trimming. This table holds about 180,000 clones, around 85% found once. Trimming removed 6 bases at V and 1 base at J, with 8 bases between. CDR1 is MDHEN, CDR2 SYDVKM, per germline. The CDR3 runs 13 residues. The chain carries TRBV28 and TRBJ2-3; tentatively, D is TRBD1 (5 bases). This sequence was found in a man over 45 with active or convalescent COVID-19. The sample comprised peripheral blood. As DNA, the CDR3 is TGTGCCAGCAGAAAACAGGGCACAGATACGCAGTATTTT. This codes for CASRKQGTDTQYF.